This T cell receptor beta chain was profiled in a study of blood T cell repertoires in COVID-19. Study-wide background: Acute and convalescent COVID-19 specimens originated in the United States, Italy and Spain. Nucleic acid was either cDNA or gDNA, and it came from T cells, B-cell-depleted T cells, or PBMCs.

Generated by immunoSEQ multiplex PCR, the TCRdb table keeps only in-frame clones and is missing some. The repertoire includes some 360,000 clones, roughly 86% of them detected once, and 1% sits in the top ten. Participants, 18 to 89 years old, spanned fewer than 25 US areas. Per germline, CDR1 LNHNV and CDR2 YYDKDF (reference sequence). V was trimmed by 4 bases and J by 5 bases, leaving 21 bases between them. The CDR3 runs to 17 residues. This sequence joins TRBV15 and TRBJ1-3; the D is unclear. The TCR sequence derives from a woman aged 25 to 39 who had been exposed to COVID-19. The sequenced sample consisted of PBMCs or T cells enriched from blood (not recorded which). In DNA, the CDR3 is TGTGCCACCAGCAAGTTTTCGTTGGAGCCGTCGCGAAACACCATATATTTT. Translated, it gives CATSKFSLEPSRNTIYF. Full variable domain (missing parts from reference TRBV15 and TRBJ1-3): DAMVIQNPRYQVTQFGKPVTLSCSQTLNHNVMYWYQQKSSQAPKLLFHYYDKDFNNEADTPDNFQSRRPNTSFCFLDIRSPGLGDTAMYLCATSKFSLEPSRNTIYFGEGSWLTVV.